This TCR beta chain was sequenced during a study of cytomegalovirus exposure and HLA in healthy donors. Overall study context: Earlier work reported 117 million unique TCR beta sequences from 150 million to 200 million T cells. Whole-study findings and limits: Per a later analysis, fewer than 20,000 TCR beta sequences showed association with HLA alleles at 0.05 false discovery rate. Later on, an analysis showed TCR association rates differing by HLA locus, with DRB1 the most and HLA-C the fewest. In an earlier analysis, in several hundred donors, most V segments appeared productive either ~90% or ~30% of the time.

In the case of this clone: Its antigen remains unidentified.

The CDR3 is 16 amino acids. Germline V lookup: CDR1 SQVTM, CDR2 ANQGSEA. Germline trimming cut 2 bases from V and 2 bases from J; bases unmatched to any gene: 9. Primers for the PCR totalled 60 Vbeta and 13 Jbeta. The repertoire was sequenced with immunoSEQ multiplex PCR; TCRdb's copy has only in-frame clones and lacks some. Recorded here are tens of thousands of clones; the top ten clones represent 15%. The specimen sequenced was PBMCs. This sequence was found in a man aged 45-65 years in good health and CMV-seropositive. The V and J genes are TRBV29-1 and TRBJ2-1; 7 bases map to TRBD2. The CDR3 DNA is TGCAGCGTTGAACCCCTAGCGGTTTTGGCCTACAATGAGCAGTTCTTC. It specifies CSVEPLAVLAYNEQFF.